This paragraph covers one T cell receptor (beta chain) sequence. A second PCR of roughly 7 to 11 cycles used a sample-barcoded 5' primer and a J-beta primer mix. Each cDNA molecule was tagged by a template-switch adaptor that had 12 random nucleotides. The yield of each sample was at least 2.5 million CDR3-containing paired-end reads. MiXCR was run by TCRdb on the 5' RACE reads, yielding one entry per CDR3 protein. The table has some 1.1 million distinct CDR3 sequences, around two fifths seen once. This sample is drawn from a study of blood T cells in healthy people across ages. Germline V gene data show CDR1 as SQVTM and CDR2 as ANQGSEA. The V end lost 6 bases, the J end lost 0 bases, and 12 bases lay between the germline ends. This CDR3 is 13 amino acids long. Caucasian, healthy and from Russia, the donors were aged between about 6 and 100. Each of the donors had roughly 9.3 milliliters of peripheral blood drawn into EDTA-treated Vacutainer tubes.

The specimen sequenced was blood. The gene calls are TRBV29-1 and TRBJ2-7; D assignment may be TRBD1 or TRBD2 (5 bases each). The source of this sequence is a man aged 18-30 years in good health. The CDR3 bases are TGCAGCGTGGGACGGGCCGACTCCTACGAGCAGTACTTC. Translating it yields CSVGRADSYEQYF.